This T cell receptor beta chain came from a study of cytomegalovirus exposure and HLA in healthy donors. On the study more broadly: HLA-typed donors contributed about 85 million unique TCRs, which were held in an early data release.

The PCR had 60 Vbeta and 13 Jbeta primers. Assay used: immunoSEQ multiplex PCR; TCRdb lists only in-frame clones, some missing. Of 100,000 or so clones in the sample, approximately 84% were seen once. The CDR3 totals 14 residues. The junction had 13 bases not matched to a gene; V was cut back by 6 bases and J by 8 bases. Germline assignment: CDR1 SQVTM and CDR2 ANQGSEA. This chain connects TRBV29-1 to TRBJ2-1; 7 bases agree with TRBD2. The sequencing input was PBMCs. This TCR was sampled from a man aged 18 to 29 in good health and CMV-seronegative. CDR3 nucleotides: TGCAGCGTCGGAGGCAGGCTAGCGGTCGATGAGCAGTTCTTC. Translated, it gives CSVGGRLAVDEQFF.